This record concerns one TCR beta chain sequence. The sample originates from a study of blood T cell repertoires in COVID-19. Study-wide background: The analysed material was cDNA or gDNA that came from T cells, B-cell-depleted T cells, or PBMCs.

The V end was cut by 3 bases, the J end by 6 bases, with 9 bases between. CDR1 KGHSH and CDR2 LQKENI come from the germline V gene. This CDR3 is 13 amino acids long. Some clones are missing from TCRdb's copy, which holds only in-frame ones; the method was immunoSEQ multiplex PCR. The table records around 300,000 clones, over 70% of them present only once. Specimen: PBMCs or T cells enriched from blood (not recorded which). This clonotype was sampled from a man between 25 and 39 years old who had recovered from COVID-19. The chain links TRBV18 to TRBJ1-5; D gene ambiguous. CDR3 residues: CASSPTERQPQHF. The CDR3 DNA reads TGTGCCAGCTCACCCACCGAGCGTCAGCCCCAGCATTTT.